Only a few counts were recorded for the clone carrying this T cell receptor beta chain. What it recognizes is unknown. The library protocol tagged individual cDNA molecules with unique molecular identifiers. Each CDR3 protein gets one entry after TCRdb re-called the 5' RACE reads with MiXCR. The data contain some 57,000 distinct CDR3 sequences, around 6% of them singletons. This entry comes from a study of early T cells in non-severe SARS-CoV-2 infection. Background on the study: From unsorted whole blood, bulk RNA was sequenced, and the chains remained unpaired. Findings and caveats of the study: VDJdb matching favored anti-spike CD8 responses, missing private and CD4 specificities.

Sequenced material: whole blood. The sequence was obtained from an adult who was a healthcare worker with PCR-confirmed SARS-CoV-2 infection or an uninfected control (not recorded which).

In nucleotides, the CDR3 is TGTGCCAGCAGCTTGGTGGGGGTCCCGGTGGCCACTGAAGCTTTCTTT. As protein: CASSLVGVPVATEAFF. The genes are TRBV5-4 and TRBJ1-1; weak D call: TRBD1 (5 bases). The CDR3 runs 16 residues. V shed 0 bases and J shed 4 bases, with 16 bases lying between them. Germline V gene lookup returns CDR1 SGHNT and CDR2 YYREEE (reference sequence).